The 30 T cell receptor beta chains below were found in one sample sequenced in a study of T cells in Graves' hyperthyroidism and ophthalmopathy (dated by TCRdb to 2018 to 2020). Library prep was done by multiplex PCR. These reads were obtained on an Illumina HiSeq 2000. Amplification of TCR beta CDR3 regions was carried out from RNA transcripts. For the first round of RT-PCR on the TCR CDR3, the HTBI primer set was used together with the Qiagen OneStep RT-PCR kit. TCRdb cleaned the public reads at Q25 with fastp, built clones with MiXCR and kept in-frame beta chains. Every CDR3 protein is listed once, alongside the most common genes and DNA of its rows. This sample is represented by roughly 740,000 distinct CDR3 sequences; 16% of them were singletons. The biggest ten clones account for about 8.4% of the sample. The sample taken for sequencing was blood. These receptors were obtained from a man aged 18-30 years with Graves' hyperthyroidism.

As concerns this clonotype: A much larger clone lies one base from this, so it may be a read error. J is TRBJ2-7 and V is TRBV10-3, with D possibly matching TRBD1 (5 bases). Trimming pared 0 bases from V and 5 bases from J, leaving 11 bases between. CDR1 and CDR2 (germline): ENHRY, SYGVKD. The CDR3 consists of 14 residues. The CDR3 nucleotides read TGTGCCATCAGTGAGTCGGGCAGGGTCCACGAGCAGTACTTC. Its protein is CAISESGRVHEQYF.

This clonotype was picked up a small number of times. The chain has TRBV7-9 and TRBJ2-7; D remains unclear. Germline V gene data show CDR1 as SEHNR and CDR2 as FQNEAQ (reference sequence). The CDR3 extends over 14 amino acids. Trimming took off 0 bases at V and 3 bases at J, with 9 bases between the two ends. The CDR3 here is CASSLAGPRYEQYF. Here the CDR3 DNA reads TGTGCCAGCAGCTTAGCTGGACCTCGCTACGAGCAGTACTTC.

The chain joins TRBV5-8 to TRBJ2-1, with 7 bases identical to TRBD2. Trimming removed 4 bases from V and 12 bases from J; junction bases left unmatched: 16. CDR1 is SGHTS and CDR2 is YDEGEE in the germline V gene. This CDR3 spans 15 amino acids. Here the CDR3 reads CASSEQASGPAGQFF. As DNA, the CDR3 is TGTGCCAGCAGCGAACAGGCTAGCGGCCCTGCGGGGCAGTTCTTC.

This clonotype occurred a few times. An end of the junction does not agree with germline; a read error may underlie this. The chain joins TRBV6-1 to TRBJ1-1; D is uncertain. This CDR3 region has 10 residues. Germline lookup yields CDR1 MNHNS and CDR2 SASEGT. CDR3: CASKAFTEVF. CDR3 nucleotides: TGTGCCAGCAAGGCCTTTACCGAGGTCTTT.

This clonotype was observed many times. The V and J genes are TRBV5-6 and TRBJ2-5, with 8 bases identical to TRBD2. V gave up 5 bases and J gave up 2 bases; unmatched junction bases: 5. The CDR3 contains 14 residues. CDR1 is SGHDT and CDR2 is YYEEEE in the germline V gene. DNA for the CDR3: TGTGCCAGCAGTCTCGGGGGGGTACAAGAGACCCAGTACTTC. It is translated as CASSLGGVQETQYF.

This clonotype was recorded many times. This CDR3 is CASNPIAGGITDTQYF. The CDR3 DNA is TGTGCCAGCAACCCCATAGCGGGAGGGATCACAGATACGCAGTATTTT. The chain combines TRBV6-1 with TRBJ2-3; TRBD2 matches 11 bases. This CDR3 region has 16 residues. Germline CDR1 MNHNS, CDR2 SASEGT. V was clipped by 7 bases and J by 2 bases; unmatched bases: 8.

This clonotype occurred many times. The V and J genes are TRBV28 and TRBJ2-7, with D perhaps assigned TRBD1 or TRBD2 (6 bases each). Trimming removed 4 bases from V and 4 bases from J, with 17 bases in between. This CDR3 is built from 15 residues. Germline V lookup: CDR1 MDHEN, CDR2 SYDVKM. As DNA, the CDR3 is TGTGCCAGCAGTTCCACCGGGGGCCTAAGTTACGAGCAGTACTTC. The encoded protein is CASSSTGGLSYEQYF.

The chain has TRBV10-2 and TRBJ2-3; TRBD2 might be the D (6 bases). CDR3 length: 15 amino acids. Trimming pared 3 bases from V and 2 bases from J, leaving 12 bases between. CDR1 is WSHSY, CDR2 SAAADI, per germline. This chain's CDR3 is CASSEISGYTDTQYF. CDR3 sequence (DNA): TGCGCCAGCAGTGAAATTAGCGGCTACACAGATACGCAGTATTTT.

This clonotype was detected ten times or more. This chain joins TRBV12-3 or TRBV12-4 and TRBJ2-1; D ambiguous. There are 11 residues in the CDR3. The ends were cut back, 5 bases at V and 7 bases at J, with 6 bases in the middle. The CDR3 is CASSISNEQFF. The CDR3 nucleotides are TGTGCCAGCAGTATCAGTAATGAGCAGTTCTTC.

There are a few counts of this clonotype. The V call is TRBV27, the J call TRBJ2-2; D is perhaps TRBD1 (6 bases). This CDR3 spans 19 amino acids. CDR1 MNHEY and CDR2 SMNVEV come from the germline V gene (reference sequence). V lost 5 bases to trimming and J lost 1 base, with 23 bases between them. CDR3 loop: CASSPAPLLRDKNTGELFF. The DNA for the CDR3 is TGTGCCAGCAGTCCAGCACCACTGCTCCGGGACAAGAACACCGGGGAGCTGTTTTTT.

This clonotype was seen repeatedly, ten times or more. This chain connects TRBV6-1 to TRBJ1-1; a weak D match, TRBD1 (6 bases). CDR3 length: 15 residues. Germline CDR1 is MNHNS and CDR2 is SASEGT. Trimming shortened V by 5 bases and J by 6 bases, and 19 bases separated the two germline ends. The CDR3 sequence: CASSLRTLRGPEAFF. CDR3 in DNA: TGTGCCAGCAGTCTACGGACTCTCCGGGGGCCTGAAGCTTTCTTT.

In this sample, this clonotype turned up many times. The rearrangement joins TRBV2 to TRBJ1-1; possible D gene TRBD1, 5 bases. The CDR3 totals 12 residues. V shed 10 bases and J shed 6 bases, with 15 bases lying between them. Looked up from germline, CDR1 is SNHLY and CDR2 is FYNNEI. This CDR3 is CAKRKGISEAFF. DNA for the CDR3: TGTGCCAAAAGGAAGGGGATTTCTGAAGCTTTCTTT.

The chain couples TRBV7-9 to TRBJ2-5, with TRBD2 matching over 10 bases. Per the germline V gene, CDR1 is SEHNR and CDR2 is FQNEAQ (reference sequence). This CDR3 is 14 amino acids long. J lost 3 bases, V lost 8 bases, and 6 bases had no gene match. The CDR3 here is CASWGLAGEETQYF. The CDR3 nucleotides read TGTGCCAGCTGGGGGCTAGCGGGAGAAGAGACCCAGTACTTC.

This chain links TRBV28 with TRBJ2-7; 12 nucleotides align to TRBD2. The CDR3 covers 17 residues. V lost 3 bases to trimming and J lost 4 bases; unmatched junction nucleotides: 10. The germline V gene encodes CDR1 MDHEN and CDR2 SYDVKM. The CDR3 DNA is TGTGCCAGCAGTTTCGTCCTAGCGGGAGGGCCCGTTTACGAGCAGTACTTC. Protein product: CASSFVLAGGPVYEQYF. Full variable domain (missing parts from reference TRBV28 and TRBJ2-7): DVKVTQSSRYLVKRTGEKVFLECVQDMDHENMFWYRQDPGLGLRLIYFSYDVKMKEKGDIPEGYSVSREKKERFSLILESASTNQTSMYLCASSFVLAGGPVYEQYFGPGTRLTVT.

The chain uses TRBV19 and TRBJ1-2; TRBD1 is a possible D gene (5 bases). CDR3 length: 14 amino acids. Germline values: CDR1 LNHDA, CDR2 SQIVND (reference sequence). Trimming stripped 1 base from V and 2 bases from J, with 8 bases between. CDR3 loop: CASSIGRENYGYTF. The CDR3 DNA sequence: TGTGCCAGTAGTATAGGCAGGGAGAACTATGGCTACACCTTC.

This clonotype appeared a few times. This chain links TRBV7-8 with TRBJ1-2; D is unresolved. Germline V gene data show CDR1 as SGHVS and CDR2 as FQNEAQ. The V gene lost 1 base and the J gene lost 4 bases, with 13 bases spanning the gap. The CDR3 runs to 15 residues. CDR3 DNA: TGTGCCAGCAGCTTAGAGGGCCCTTCTGGCTATGGCTACACCTTC. This translates into CASSLEGPSGYGYTF. The full variable domain, with the rest looked up from reference TRBV7-8 and TRBJ1-2, is GAGVSQSPRYKVAKRGQDVALRCDPISGHVSLFWYQQALGQGPEFLTYFQNEAQLDKSGLPSDRFFAERPEGSVSTLKIQRTQQEDSAVYLCASSLEGPSGYGYTFGSGTRLTVV.

The rearrangement links TRBV12-3 or TRBV12-4 to TRBJ2-3; a possible D gene is TRBD2 (6 bases). V gave up 6 bases and J gave up 7 bases, with 23 bases separating them. This CDR3 is 16 amino acids long. The CDR3: CASSTLTGEPGNTQYF. CDR3 DNA: TGTGCCAGCAGCACACTAACGGGAGAGCCCGGGAATACGCAGTATTTT.

This clonotype was detected ten times or more. This chain connects TRBV7-2 to TRBJ2-7; D call uncertain. Germline CDR1 reads SGHTA; CDR2 reads FQGNSA. This CDR3 is 15 amino acids long. Trimming took off 0 bases at V and 2 bases at J, with 11 bases between the two ends. The DNA for the CDR3 is TGTGCCAGCAGCTTAGCTACGGGTGGCACCTACGAGCAGTACTTC. Translating gives CASSLATGGTYEQYF.

This clonotype has just one count. The junction departs from the called germline gene at one end, perhaps through a read error. The rearrangement joins TRBV10-3 to TRBJ2-7; 8 bases match TRBD2. CDR1 is ENHRY, CDR2 SYGVKD, per germline. This CDR3 spans 15 amino acids. The CDR3: CAISGQRGTSCEQYF. In DNA form, the CDR3 reads TGTGCCATCAGTGGGCAGCGGGGGACCTCCTGCGAGCAGTACTTC.

This clonotype was counted ten times or more. The rearrangement links TRBV12-3 or TRBV12-4 to TRBJ1-1; D ambiguous. V lost 4 bases, J lost 0 bases, and 9 bases lay in between. The length of the CDR3 is 14 residues. The CDR3 DNA reads as TGTGCCAGCAGTTGGGTAGGCATGAACACTGAAGCTTTCTTT. Amino acids: CASSWVGMNTEAFF.

This sequence joins TRBV29-1 and TRBJ2-4, with 8 positions matching TRBD2. The CDR3 is 14 amino acids. Germline V gene sequence: CDR1 SQVTM, CDR2 ANQGSEA. Trimming removed 4 bases from V and 1 base from J; junction bases left unmatched: 3. DNA of the CDR3: TGCAGCGTTGCGGGGGGGCGGGCCAAAAACATTCAGTACTTC. This sequence encodes CSVAGGRAKNIQYF.

This clonotype was counted at least ten times. The V and J genes are TRBV24-1 and TRBJ2-5, with TRBD1 matching over 7 bases. The germline gives CDR1 KGHDR, CDR2 SFDVKD. The CDR3 is 15 residues long. V lost 6 bases, J lost 3 bases, and 9 bases stayed unmatched. The CDR3 protein is CATSYRGFREETQYF. The CDR3 nucleotides read TGTGCCACCAGTTACAGGGGCTTTCGGGAAGAGACCCAGTACTTC.

This clonotype occurred many times. V gene TRBV7-2 combines with J gene TRBJ1-6; D not certain. Looked up from germline, CDR1 is SGHTA and CDR2 is FQGNSA. This CDR3 contains 13 residues. Trimming stripped 0 bases from V and 13 bases from J, with 10 bases between. This CDR3 is CASSLAAVSPLHF. CDR3 DNA sequence: TGTGCCAGCAGCTTAGCCGCGGTTTCTCCCCTCCACTTT. The full variable domain, rest sourced from reference TRBV7-2 and TRBJ1-6, is GAGVSQSPSNKVTEKGKDVELRCDPISGHTALYWYRQSLGQGLEFLIYFQGNSAPDKSGLPSDRFSAERTGGSVSTLTIQRTQQEDSAVYLCASSLAAVSPLHFGNGTRLTVT.

This clonotype was seen only a few times. This chain connects TRBV24-1 to TRBJ2-1, with D unresolved. In germline, CDR1 is KGHDR, CDR2 SFDVKD. The CDR3 extends over 16 amino acids. With 5 bases removed from V and 0 bases from J, the gap between germline ends came to 13 bases. CDR3 sequence (DNA): TGTGCCACCAGTGCTCTCAAGCCGAGCTCCTACAATGAGCAGTTCTTC. It specifies CATSALKPSSYNEQFF.

This clonotype was counted a few times. The genes are TRBV6-1 and TRBJ2-7; D ambiguous. Germline V gene data show CDR1 as MNHNS and CDR2 as SASEGT. V dropped 2 bases and J dropped 2 bases, with 13 bases sitting between them. The CDR3 spans 15 residues. The DNA of the CDR3 is TGTGCCAGCAGTGAACTCGTTGGCAGAGCCTACGAGCAGTACTTC. Its translation: CASSELVGRAYEQYF.

The chain employs TRBV2 and TRBJ2-5, with 9 nucleotides matching TRBD1. The CDR3 has 16 residues. The ends lost 4 bases at V and 4 bases at J; junction bases unmatched: 10. CDR1 is SNHLY and CDR2 is FYNNEI in the germline V gene. The CDR3 sequence: CASSVAQGAPGETQYF. The CDR3 nucleotides read TGTGCCAGCAGTGTGGCACAGGGGGCGCCCGGAGAGACCCAGTACTTC.

CDR3 in DNA: TGTGCCAGCAGGCTTAGCGGGGGGACCTACAATGAGCAGTTCTTC. This encodes CASRLSGGTYNEQFF. The chain uses TRBV6-1 and TRBJ2-1; TRBD2 matches 10 bases. Germline CDR1 is MNHNS and CDR2 is SASEGT. The V segment lost 6 bases and the J segment 2 bases; nucleotides outside the gene matches: 4. The CDR3 length is 15 residues.

Many counts were recorded for this clonotype. The rearrangement uses TRBV29-1 and TRBJ2-7, with a possible D match to TRBD2 (5 bases). CDR3 length: 13 amino acids. The V end was cut by 3 bases, the J end by 6 bases, with 15 bases between. Germline loops: CDR1 SQVTM, CDR2 ANQGSEA. Here the CDR3 reads CSVDSAPRGEQYF. In DNA, the CDR3 is TGCAGCGTTGACAGTGCCCCTCGGGGCGAGCAGTACTTC.

This clonotype was counted many times. The chain links TRBV2 to TRBJ2-5, with a tentative D call TRBD2 (5 bases). Trimming left V 3 bases short and J 7 bases short, with 15 bases between. Germline assignment: CDR1 SNHLY and CDR2 FYNNEI. The CDR3 covers 14 residues. The CDR3: CASSDDGDPGTQYF. CDR3 DNA: TGTGCCAGCAGTGATGACGGGGATCCTGGGACCCAGTACTTC.

The sample holds one count of this clonotype. A much larger clone is a single base away; this may be a read error. The V call is TRBV11-2, the J call TRBJ2-4; D remains ambiguous. The CDR3 sequence is 17 residues long. The V gene lost 0 bases and the J gene lost 1 base, with 13 bases spanning the gap. The germline CDR1 and CDR2 sequences are SGHAT and FQNNGV. For the CDR3, the DNA is TGTGCCAGCAGCTTAGATCCCGTCCATTCTGCCAAAAACATTCAGTACTTC. Translation: CASSLDPVHSAKNIQYF.